This T cell receptor beta chain derives from a study of T cells after somatic rescue of genetic block. Only in-frame clones appear in the TCRdb table, and some are missing; sequencing was by immunoSEQ multiplex PCR. The table has under 150,000 clones, 90% to 95% seen once; the top ten hold about 1.5%. Trimming left V 3 bases short and J 0 bases short, with 12 bases between. Looked up from germline, CDR1 is SQVTM and CDR2 is ANQGSEA. This CDR3 comprises 15 residues. The chain has TRBV29-1 and TRBJ2-1; D is unresolved. Sequenced: peripheral blood mononuclear cells (PBMCs). The sequence derives from a woman between 18 and 29 years old. The CDR3 nucleotides read TGCAGCGTTGAGGGCGACCGAAGCTCCTACAATGAGCAGTTCTTC. Translation gives CSVEGDRSSYNEQFF.